The TCR beta chain under discussion was sequenced for a study of blood T cells in healthy people across ages. V lost 6 bases and J lost 0; bases outside the gene matches: 4. Germline values: CDR1 MNHEY, CDR2 SVGAGI. This CDR3 is built from 14 residues. This clonotype was observed a handful of times. The authors ran a second PCR of about 6 to 11 cycles using a sample-barcoded 5' primer and a J-beta primer mix. TCRdb re-derived calls from the 5' RACE reads in MiXCR, one entry per CDR3 protein. The data show roughly 1,800,000 distinct CDR3 sequences, around half seen once. The chain links TRBV6-5 to TRBJ2-7; the match to TRBD1 covers 8 bases. Sequenced sample: blood. The TCR comes from a woman aged 35 to 49 in good health. The CDR3 region has the DNA TGTGCCAGCAGGGACAGGGTTACCTCCTACGAGCAGTACTTC. Translating gives CASRDRVTSYEQYF.